These 22 T cell receptor beta chains were all obtained from the same sample, sequenced in a study of read filtering for tumor transcriptome and immune sequencing. The library was built from approximately 400 ng RNA with molecular barcoded adaptors for alpha/delta and beta/gamma chains. Via MiXCR, TCRdb re-called the reads, giving one row per CDR3 protein. The sample yields over 35,000 distinct CDR3 sequences, over 9.5% seen once. The sequencing input was a population of CD138-negative cells sorted from bone marrow. Receptors originate from a donor aged 40 or over with multiple myeloma.

This chain links TRBV6-5 with TRBJ2-2; possibly TRBD1 for D (5 bases). CDR1 and CDR2 from the germline V gene are MNHEY and SVGAGI. The CDR3 consists of 14 residues. Trimming took 10 bases from V and 5 from J, leaving 17 bases between them. CDR3 protein: CATQGGLITGELFF. CDR3 DNA: TGTGCCACCCAGGGTGGATTAATAACCGGGGAGCTGTTTTTT.

This clonotype was observed many times. The chain carries TRBV6-4 and TRBJ2-6; no clear D gene. Germline V gene data show CDR1 as MRHNA and CDR2 as SNTAGT. V was pared by 0 bases and J by 3 bases, with 9 bases between. The CDR3 has 16 residues. The CDR3 DNA follows: TGTGCCAGCAGTGACTCGACCTTAGATGGGGCCAACGTCCTGACTTTC. This sequence encodes CASSDSTLDGANVLTF.

This clonotype was seen only a few times. The chain recombines TRBV11-3 with TRBJ2-5; D perhaps matches TRBD2 (6 bases). The V gene's germline CDR1 is SGHNT and CDR2 YENEEA. The CDR3 extends over 13 amino acids. Trimming removed 5 bases at V and 4 bases at J, with 11 bases between. The CDR3 spells CASSHGGLETQYF. The CDR3 nucleotides read TGTGCCAGCAGCCATGGAGGGTTAGAGACCCAGTACTTC.

This clonotype was seen at least ten times. V usage is TRBV15 and J usage is TRBJ2-7; a weak D match, TRBD1 (5 bases). From germline, CDR1 is LNHNV and CDR2 YYDKDF (reference sequence). The CDR3 contains 14 residues. The V end was cut by 5 bases, the J end by 7 bases, with 18 bases between. The CDR3 DNA follows: TGTGCCACCAGCCTCGACGCAGTGGGGCGGGAGCAGTACTTC. This sequence encodes CATSLDAVGREQYF. The whole variable domain, filled in from reference TRBV15 and TRBJ2-7, reads DAMVIQNPRYQVTQFGKPVTLSCSQTLNHNVMYWYQQKSSQAPKLLFHYYDKDFNNEADTPDNFQSRRPNTSFCFLDIRSPGLGDTAMYLCATSLDAVGREQYFGPGTRLTVT.

A note on this clonotype: It may be a read error: a sequence one base away is much more abundant. The V and J genes are TRBV20-1 and TRBJ2-5; D call uncertain. Germline loops: CDR1 DFQATT, CDR2 SNEGSKA (reference sequence). The CDR3 extends over 11 amino acids. The V end was cut by 5 bases, the J end by 5 bases, with 9 bases between. CDR3 bases: TGCAGTGCTTCAGTTAGGGAGACCCAGTACTTC. It translates to CSASVRETQYF.

This clonotype was detected many times. The chain employs TRBV5-1 and TRBJ2-1; D might be TRBD1 or TRBD2, each matching 5 bases. Per the germline V gene, CDR1 is SGHRS and CDR2 is YFSETQ. The ends were cut back, 1 base at V and 9 bases at J, with 14 bases in the middle. The CDR3 totals 14 residues. In nucleotides, the CDR3 is TGCGCCAGCAGCTTGATGTTTATGGGGACTGAGCAGTTCTTC. This translates into CASSLMFMGTEQFF.

In this sample, this clonotype turned up many times. V and J are TRBV28 and TRBJ2-7, with D hard to call. The CDR3 is 15 amino acids. V dropped 6 bases and J dropped 0 bases, with 15 bases sitting between them. CDR1 MDHEN and CDR2 SYDVKM come from the germline V gene. The CDR3 reads CASSPRRDFSYEQYF. As DNA, the CDR3 is TGTGCCAGCAGCCCAAGGAGAGATTTCTCCTACGAGCAGTACTTC.

This clonotype was seen many times. In DNA form, the CDR3 reads TGCGCCAGCAGGGAAGGGGGTGGTAGCAATCAGCCCCAGCATTTT. This translates into CASREGGGSNQPQHF. The V call is TRBV5-1, the J call TRBJ1-5; weak D call: TRBD1 (6 bases). The CDR3 spans 15 residues. Deletions cut 5 bases from V and 0 bases from J, with 12 bases between. CDR1 and CDR2 from the germline V gene are SGHRS and YFSETQ. The full variable domain, with the rest looked up from reference TRBV5-1 and TRBJ1-5, is KAGVTQTPRYLIKTRGQQVTLSCSPISGHRSVSWYQQTPGQGLQFLFEYFSETQRNKGNFPGRFSGRQFSNSRSEMNVSTLELGDSALYLCASREGGGSNQPQHFGDGTRLSIL.

This clonotype was recorded at least ten times. V gene TRBV11-2 combines with J gene TRBJ2-1; 10 nucleotides match TRBD2. With 1 base clipped from V and 7 bases from J, the junction kept 10 bases outside the gene matches. There are 17 residues in the CDR3. Germline assignment: CDR1 SGHAT and CDR2 FQNNGV. The CDR3 DNA sequence: TGTGCCAGCAGCTTAGGAGCGGGGGGGCCCCTGGGGAATGAGCAGTTCTTC. Amino acids: CASSLGAGGPLGNEQFF.

This clonotype was detected many times. V gene TRBV4-1 combines with J gene TRBJ1-5; D may be TRBD1 (6 bases). Germline assignment: CDR1 MGHRA and CDR2 YSYEKL. CDR3 length equals 14 residues. Trimming left V 6 bases short and J 1 base short, with 10 bases between. The CDR3 sequence: CASSAGGSNQPQHF. Here the CDR3 DNA reads TGCGCCAGCAGTGCCGGGGGCAGCAATCAGCCCCAGCATTTT.

To note about this clonotype: This clone may be a read error of a much larger clone one base away. V and J are TRBV18 and TRBJ2-7; no reliable D call. The CDR3 spans 13 residues. Trimming shortened V by 0 bases and J by 4 bases, and 7 bases separated the two germline ends. Per germline, CDR1 KGHSH and CDR2 LQKENI. CDR3 region: CASSPPGRYEQYF. The CDR3 DNA is TGTGCCAGCTCACCACCGGGTCGGTACGAGCAGTACTTC.

This clonotype was seen only a few times. An end of the junction differs from the germline gene, which may be a read error. The chain carries TRBV2 and TRBJ2-1, with D uncertain. Looked up from germline, CDR1 is SNHLY and CDR2 is FYNNEI. The length of the CDR3 is 12 residues. The DNA of the CDR3 is TGTGCCAGCGGAAACAGTTACAATGAGCAGCTCTTC. It translates to CASGNSYNEQLF.

A word on this clonotype: A junction boundary mismatches the germline segment, possibly from a read error. The genes are TRBV12-3 or TRBV12-4 and TRBJ1-4; 9 bases line up with TRBD1. This CDR3 is built from 13 residues. The CDR3 DNA is TGTGCCACCACAGGGGGCTGGAGTGAAAAACGGTTTTTT. It yields the protein CATTGGWSEKRFF.

This clonotype was found many times. This chain uses TRBV2 with TRBJ2-6; D unclear. V dropped 4 bases and J dropped 3 bases, with 7 bases sitting between them. The CDR3 extends over 14 amino acids. Looked up from germline, CDR1 is SNHLY and CDR2 is FYNNEI. CDR3 nucleotides: TGTGCCAGCAGTGGCTTTGATGGGGCCAACGTCCTGACTTTC. Translated, it gives CASSGFDGANVLTF.

This clonotype was observed at least ten times. The rearrangement joins TRBV20-1 to TRBJ1-6, with D possibly being TRBD1 (6 bases). The CDR3 consists of 16 residues. Between the trimmed V and J ends, which lost 6 bases and 8 bases, there was a span of 23 bases. Looked up from germline, CDR1 is DFQATT and CDR2 is SNEGSKA (reference sequence). CDR3 nucleotide sequence: TGCAGTGCGAAAACCTCACAGGGCCAGCTATATTCACCCCTCCACTTT. It encodes CSAKTSQGQLYSPLHF.

This clonotype appeared many times. The rearrangement uses TRBV2 and TRBJ2-7; D might be TRBD1 (5 bases). Between the trimmed V and J ends, which lost 8 bases and 9 bases, there was a span of 14 bases. Germline assignment: CDR1 SNHLY and CDR2 FYNNEI. The CDR3 consists of 11 residues. CDR3 in amino acids: CASSQVRTQYF. In DNA, the CDR3 is TGTGCCAGCTCACAGGTACGCACGCAGTACTTC.

This clonotype was seen many times. The rearrangement uses TRBV3-1 and TRBJ1-1; D uncertain. V lost 2 bases and J lost 4, with 11 bases in between. The CDR3 contains 14 residues. The germline V gene has CDR1 LGHDT and CDR2 YNNKEL (reference sequence). The CDR3 reads CASSQQAVGTEAFF. In DNA form, the CDR3 reads TGTGCCAGCAGCCAACAGGCAGTCGGCACTGAAGCTTTCTTT.

This clonotype showed up many times. The chain joins TRBV2 to TRBJ2-2; D remains unclear. Germline lookup yields CDR1 SNHLY and CDR2 FYNNEI. V dropped 9 bases and J dropped 1 base, with 3 bases sitting between them. There are 11 residues in the CDR3. CDR3 nucleotide sequence: TGTGCCAGTATGAACACCGGGGAGCTGTTTTTT. Encoded protein: CASMNTGELFF.

Many counts were recorded for this clonotype. This chain joins TRBV19 and TRBJ2-3; a weak D match, TRBD2 (6 bases). The V end lost 6 bases, the J end lost 5 bases, and 21 bases lay between the germline ends. The germline gives CDR1 LNHDA, CDR2 SQIVND (reference sequence). The CDR3 consists of 16 residues. CDR3 bases: TGTGCCAGTAGCCCCGTCAGCGGGCGAAAGATAGATACGCAGTATTTT. Translation: CASSPVSGRKIDTQYF.

This clonotype has ten or more counts. The chain is built from TRBV6-5 and TRBJ1-4; D uncertain. This CDR3 has 13 amino acids. Germline V CDR1 and CDR2: MNHEY, SVGAGI. Trimming took off 6 bases at V and 6 bases at J, with 11 bases between the two ends. The CDR3 reads CASRKRGYEKLFF. Here the CDR3 DNA reads TGTGCCAGCAGGAAACGGGGTTATGAAAAACTGTTTTTT.

This clonotype has more than one count but fewer than ten. The V and J genes are TRBV7-9 and TRBJ1-2; no clear D. The germline gives CDR1 SEHNR, CDR2 FQNEAQ (reference sequence). The CDR3 extends over 12 amino acids. The V end was cut by 5 bases, the J end by 5 bases, with 9 bases between. CDR3 sequence: CASSPDRYGYTF. CDR3 DNA: TGTGCCAGCAGCCCCGACCGATATGGCTACACCTTC.

A note on this clonotype: Being one base from a much bigger clone, this may be a read error. The V and J genes are TRBV11-2 and TRBJ1-5; D not certain. Germline V lookup: CDR1 SGHAT, CDR2 FQNNGV. CDR3 length equals 13 residues. CDR3 nucleotides: TGTGCCGGCAGCGAAGACGGCAATCAGCCCCAGCATTTT. It translates to CAGSEDGNQPQHF.